In its sample, the clone carrying this T cell receptor (beta chain) was seen many times. What it binds is not known. Looked up from germline, CDR1 is MDHEN and CDR2 is SYDVKM. The V end was cut by 6 bases, the J end by 4 bases, with 16 bases between. This CDR3 comprises 14 residues. Researchers turned away patients with other autoimmune diseases, uncontrolled infections, pregnancy or lactation. It was from 8.5 to 10 ml of fresh peripheral blood that the PBMCs came. RNA transcripts were the source from which TCR beta CDR3 regions were amplified. HTBI primers were employed in first-round RT-PCR, then a second-round multiplex PCR followed. TCRdb ran MiXCR on the multiplex PCR reads and lists one entry per CDR3 protein. The table records 360,000 or so distinct CDR3 sequences, 18% of them present only once. This entry belongs to a study of Graves' ophthalmopathy and Graves' hyperthyroidism. Whole-study results and caveats: The blood repertoire also included most expanded thyroid clonotypes above 0.001 frequency.

V is TRBV28 and J is TRBJ2-7; possibly TRBD1 for D (5 bases). The specimen sequenced was peripheral blood. This TCR came from a young woman with Graves' ophthalmopathy. CDR3 nucleotide sequence: TGTGCCAGCAGCTATCCAGGGCCCCCTTACGAGCAGTACTTC. Translated, it gives CASSYPGPPYEQYF. Drawing the rest from reference TRBV28 and TRBJ2-7, the complete variable domain is DVKVTQSSRYLVKRTGEKVFLECVQDMDHENMFWYRQDPGLGLRLIYFSYDVKMKEKGDIPEGYSVSREKKERFSLILESASTNQTSMYLCASSYPGPPYEQYFGPGTRLTVT.